The present T cell receptor beta chain was sequenced within a study of T cell repertoires in cytomegalovirus infection (dated by TCRdb to about 2019). Regarding the complete study: Donor HLA type was relevant to the analysis, as public TCR beta signatures indicated carriage of CMV infection together with the matching HLA type. Points the paper makes about the study in general: In both this cohort and an independent cohort of 352 donors, the cumulative frequency of public TCR beta family members distinguished carriers of CMV infection plus the relevant HLA type. The ex vivo response was dominated by HLA-C-restricted CMV-specific TCR beta clonotypes, which also provided the single most frequent clonotype in two of eight donors.

A word on this clonotype: What this receptor recognizes is not known. One base away there is no much larger clone; base qualities are not given.

TCRdb shows the sequencer as Illumina HiSeq 1500. TCRdb took the public reads, trimmed them with fastp at Q25, ran MiXCR for clone calling and kept in-frame beta chains. Identical CDR3 protein sequences are pooled into one entry, listed with their most common genes and DNA. This sample gives nearly 650,000 distinct CDR3 sequences in total; approximately 24% of them show up just once. Under 8.5% of the sample goes to the ten largest clones. There are 14 amino acids in the CDR3, from cysteine to valine inclusive. The sequence is cut down to CDR3 DNA, 42 bases in frame from base 1. The germline ends are 14 bases apart after V is trimmed by 8 bases and J by 0 bases. From the germline V gene, CDR1 is MNHEY and CDR2 is SVGEGT.

Recombination connected TRBV6-2 or TRBV6-3 to TRBJ2-7; no D gene is confidently identified. This sequence originates from a human donor in good health (CMV status not recorded). Some clones in this sample may be carry-over from other donors' samples. Material: CD8+ T cells from PBMCs. In nucleotide form, the sequence is TGTGCCAGCCAAAAAGCAGTCCACTCCTACGAGCAGTACGTC. Its protein reads: CASQKAVHSYEQYV.